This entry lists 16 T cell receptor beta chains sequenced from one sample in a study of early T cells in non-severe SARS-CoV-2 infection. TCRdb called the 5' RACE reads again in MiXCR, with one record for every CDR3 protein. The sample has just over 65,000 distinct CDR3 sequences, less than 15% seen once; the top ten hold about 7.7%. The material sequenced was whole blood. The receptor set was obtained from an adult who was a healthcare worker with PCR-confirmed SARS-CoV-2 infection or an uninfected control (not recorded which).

The CDR3, as DNA: TGTGCCAGCAGTTTTTGGGGGCGCGAGACAGATACGCAGTATTTT. Protein product: CASSFWGRETDTQYF. The chain carries TRBV12-3 or TRBV12-4 and TRBJ2-3; D is perhaps TRBD1 (6 bases). Trimming took 3 bases from V and 3 from J, leaving 13 bases between them. The CDR3 is 15 amino acids.

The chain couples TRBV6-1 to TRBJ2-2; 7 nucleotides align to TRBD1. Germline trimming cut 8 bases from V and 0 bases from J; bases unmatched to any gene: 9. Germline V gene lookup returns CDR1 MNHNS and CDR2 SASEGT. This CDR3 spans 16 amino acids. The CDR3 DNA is TGTGCCAGCTACAACACAGGGGAATCGAACACCGGGGAGCTGTTTTTT. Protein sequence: CASYNTGESNTGELFF.

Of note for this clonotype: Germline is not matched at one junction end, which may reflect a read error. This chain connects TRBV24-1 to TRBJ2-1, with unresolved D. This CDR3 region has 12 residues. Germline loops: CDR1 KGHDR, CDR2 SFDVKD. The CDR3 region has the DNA TGTGCCACCAGTGATTACTGGAATGCGCAGTTCTTC. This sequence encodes CATSDYWNAQFF.

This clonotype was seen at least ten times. CDR3 region: CASSSSYEQYF. The CDR3 nucleotides are TGTGCCAGCAGCTCTTCCTACGAGCAGTACTTC. The chain joins TRBV5-6 to TRBJ2-7; D remains ambiguous. There are 11 residues in the CDR3. The germline V gene encodes CDR1 SGHDT and CDR2 YYEEEE. V shed 3 bases and J shed 1 base, with 2 bases lying between them.

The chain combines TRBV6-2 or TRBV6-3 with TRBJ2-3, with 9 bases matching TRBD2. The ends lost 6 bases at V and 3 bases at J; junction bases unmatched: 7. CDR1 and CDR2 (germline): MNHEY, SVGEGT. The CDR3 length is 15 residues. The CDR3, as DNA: TGTGCCAGCAGGGATTTTAGCGGGAGAACAGATACGCAGTATTTT. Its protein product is CASRDFSGRTDTQYF.

This CDR3 is CSVASRGSGTQYF. The CDR3 nucleotides are TGCAGCGTTGCATCCCGGGGATCAGGGACCCAGTACTTC. The chain employs TRBV29-1 and TRBJ2-5, with D perhaps matching TRBD2 (5 bases). Germline CDR1 and CDR2: SQVTM and ANQGSEA. The V gene lost 4 bases and the J gene lost 7 bases, with 16 bases spanning the gap. The CDR3 runs 13 residues.

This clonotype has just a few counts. DNA of the CDR3: TGTGCCAGCAGCTTAGATCTGCCCGGGCTGGCTACGCAGTATTTT. Translated, it gives CASSLDLPGLATQYF. V is TRBV11-2 and J is TRBJ2-3; D not certain. Germline V lookup: CDR1 SGHAT, CDR2 FQNNGV. V lost 0 bases to trimming and J lost 8 bases, with 15 bases between them. This CDR3 has 15 residues.

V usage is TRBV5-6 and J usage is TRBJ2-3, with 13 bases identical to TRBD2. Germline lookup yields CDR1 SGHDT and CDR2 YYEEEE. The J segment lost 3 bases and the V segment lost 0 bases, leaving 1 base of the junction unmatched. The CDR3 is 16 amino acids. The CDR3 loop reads CASSLETSGRTDTQYF. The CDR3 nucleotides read TGTGCCAGCAGCTTGGAGACTAGCGGGAGGACAGATACGCAGTATTTT.

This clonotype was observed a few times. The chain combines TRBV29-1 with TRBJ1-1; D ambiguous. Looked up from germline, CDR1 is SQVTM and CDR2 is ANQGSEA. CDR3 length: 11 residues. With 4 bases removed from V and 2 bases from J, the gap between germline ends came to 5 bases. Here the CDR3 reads CSVGLNTEAFF. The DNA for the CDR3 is TGCAGCGTTGGTCTAAACACTGAAGCTTTCTTT.

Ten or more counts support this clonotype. The chain's CDR3 is CASSPGNGLVSYEQYF. Here the CDR3 DNA reads TGTGCCAGCAGTCCCGGAAATGGACTAGTCTCCTACGAGCAGTACTTC. J is TRBJ2-7 and V is TRBV28; 7 bases line up with TRBD2. V lost 5 bases and J lost 0; bases outside the gene matches: 10. The CDR3 consists of 16 residues. The V gene's germline CDR1 is MDHEN and CDR2 SYDVKM.

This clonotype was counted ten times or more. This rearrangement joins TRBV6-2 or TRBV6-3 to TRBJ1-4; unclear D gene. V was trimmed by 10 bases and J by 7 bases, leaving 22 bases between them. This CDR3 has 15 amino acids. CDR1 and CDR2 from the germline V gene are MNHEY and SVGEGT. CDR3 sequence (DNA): TGTGCCACCCGACGCTTAATCATCGACGGTGAAAAACTGTTTTTT. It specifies CATRRLIIDGEKLFF.

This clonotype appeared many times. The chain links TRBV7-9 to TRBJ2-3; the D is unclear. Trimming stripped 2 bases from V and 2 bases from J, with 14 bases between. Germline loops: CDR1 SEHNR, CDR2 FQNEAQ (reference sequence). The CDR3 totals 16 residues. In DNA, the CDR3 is TGTGCCAGCAGCTTATGGCGATCCGAAGCCACAGATACGCAGTATTTT. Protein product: CASSLWRSEATDTQYF.

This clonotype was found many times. DNA of the CDR3: TGCACCCGCCCGAGCTCCTACGAGCAGTACTTC. It encodes CTRPSSYEQYF. This rearrangement joins TRBV20-1 to TRBJ2-7; the D is unclear. The V gene's germline CDR1 is DFQATT and CDR2 SNEGSKA (reference sequence). CDR3 length: 11 amino acids.

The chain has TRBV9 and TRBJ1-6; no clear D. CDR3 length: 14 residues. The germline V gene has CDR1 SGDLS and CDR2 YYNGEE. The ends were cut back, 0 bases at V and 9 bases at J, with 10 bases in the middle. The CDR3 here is CASSVATNPSPLHF. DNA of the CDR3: TGTGCCAGCAGCGTAGCGACTAATCCTTCACCCCTCCACTTT.

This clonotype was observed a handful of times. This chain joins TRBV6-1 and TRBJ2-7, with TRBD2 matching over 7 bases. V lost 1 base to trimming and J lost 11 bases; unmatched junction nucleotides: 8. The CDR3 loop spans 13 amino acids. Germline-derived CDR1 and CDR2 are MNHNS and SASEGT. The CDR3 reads CASSEDPRGTKYF. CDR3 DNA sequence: TGTGCCAGCAGTGAAGACCCCCGGGGGACTAAGTACTTC.

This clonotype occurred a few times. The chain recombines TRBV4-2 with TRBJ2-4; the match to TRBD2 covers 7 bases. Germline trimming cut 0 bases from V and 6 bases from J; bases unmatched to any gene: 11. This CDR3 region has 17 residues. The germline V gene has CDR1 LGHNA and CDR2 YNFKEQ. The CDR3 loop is CASSQDPTGGRGNIQYF. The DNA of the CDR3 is TGTGCCAGCAGCCAAGATCCGACTGGCGGGAGAGGAAACATTCAGTACTTC.